The 26 T cell receptor beta chains below all came from one sample that was sequenced in a study of control samples from healthy donors and cancer patients. Profiled with immunoSEQ multiplex PCR; TCRdb holds only in-frame clones, not every one. Of about 77,000 clones listed, around 92% are singletons. Sequenced sample: blood. Receptor source: a woman aged 55-69 years in good health.

The chain recombines TRBV7-2 with TRBJ2-7, with TRBD2 matching over 12 bases. Germline V gene sequence: CDR1 SGHTA, CDR2 FQGNSA. V dropped 1 base and J dropped 0; count of bases not matched to a gene: 7. The CDR3 totals 18 residues. As DNA, the CDR3 is TGTGCCAGCAGCTTAGATCGGACTAGCGGGACCCGCTCCTACGAGCAGTACTTC. This sequence encodes CASSLDRTSGTRSYEQYF.

The rearrangement uses TRBV5-1 and TRBJ2-7; a possible D gene is TRBD1 (5 bases). CDR3 size: 11 residues. Germline V gene sequence: CDR1 SGHRS, CDR2 YFSETQ. Deletions cut 2 bases from V and 7 bases from J, with 7 bases between. In DNA form, the CDR3 reads TGCGCCAGCAGCTTCACAGGAGAGCAGTACTTC. The encoded protein is CASSFTGEQYF.

DNA of the CDR3: TGTGCCAGTAGTCCCCCGGGACTAGCGGGAGGAGGCCCCTACGAGCAGTACTTC. Amino acids: CASSPPGLAGGGPYEQYF. The V gene is TRBV19, the J gene TRBJ2-7, with TRBD2 identical over 15 bases. Germline CDR1 and CDR2: LNHDA and SQIVND (reference sequence). CDR3 length equals 18 residues. J gave up 2 bases and V 5 bases, and 10 bases lay outside the gene matches.

This clone was detected only once. The chain is built from TRBV6-6 and TRBJ1-3; D ambiguous. Per the germline V gene, CDR1 is MNHNY and CDR2 is SVGAGI (reference sequence). The ends were cut back, 7 bases at V and 4 bases at J, with 14 bases in the middle. This CDR3 is built from 14 residues. The CDR3 region has the DNA TGTGCCAGCACCAAACCACCGACAGGAAACACCATATATTTT. Residues: CASTKPPTGNTIYF.

This clone occurred a few times. The V gene is TRBV2, the J gene TRBJ1-2, with TRBD1 matching 8 bases. Germline V CDR1 and CDR2: SNHLY, FYNNEI. V lost 9 bases and J lost 8; bases outside the gene matches: 8. The length of the CDR3 is 12 residues. The DNA for the CDR3 is TGTGCCAGTCAGGGGGCCTTGTGGGGCTACACCTTC. This gives the protein CASQGALWGYTF.

The CDR3 DNA reads as TGTGCCAGCAGTTTATCGGCCGAAAGCTCCTACAATGAGCAGTTCTTC. This encodes CASSLSAESSYNEQFF. The chain combines TRBV28 with TRBJ2-1; D unresolved. This CDR3 has 16 residues. V was cut by 1 base and J by 0 bases, with 10 bases left in between. CDR1 is MDHEN and CDR2 is SYDVKM in the germline V gene.

The chain uses TRBV27 and TRBJ2-1; D gene unclear. Germline loops: CDR1 MNHEY, CDR2 SMNVEV (reference sequence). The CDR3 has 15 residues. V was trimmed by 0 bases and J by 4 bases, leaving 10 bases between them. Here the CDR3 reads CASSLSRQSYNEQFF. In DNA, the CDR3 is TGTGCCAGCAGTTTATCAAGGCAATCTTACAATGAGCAGTTCTTC.

The table lists this clone with a count of one. The V gene is TRBV2, the J gene TRBJ1-2, with 7 bases that match TRBD1. V shed 7 bases, J shed 2 bases, and the junction held 1 base outside the gene matches. The CDR3 loop spans 12 amino acids. Germline V CDR1 and CDR2: SNHLY, FYNNEI. The CDR3 region is CASKGQNYGYTF. CDR3 in DNA: TGTGCCAGCAAGGGACAGAACTATGGCTACACCTTC.

A single count supports this clone. The chain recombines TRBV3-1 (or the pseudogene TRBV3-2) with TRBJ1-2; D perhaps matches TRBD1 (5 bases). Trimming stripped 5 bases from V and 7 bases from J, with 14 bases between. Germline V gene lookup returns CDR1 LGHDT and CDR2 YNNKEL (reference sequence). This CDR3 has 13 amino acids. DNA for the CDR3: TGTGCCAGCAGCGACCAGGGAAGGGGTGGCTACACCTTC. Its protein is CASSDQGRGGYTF.

The chain joins TRBV28 to TRBJ1-4; D is unclear. Germline V lookup: CDR1 MDHEN, CDR2 SYDVKM. V was shortened by 3 bases and J by 8 bases, with 13 bases between the two germline ends. CDR3 length: 14 residues. CDR3 DNA: TGTGCCAGCAGTTTCCGTAGGCAGACGGAAAAACTGTTTTTT. Translation: CASSFRRQTEKLFF. The variable domain in full, completed from reference TRBV28 and TRBJ1-4, reads DVKVTQSSRYLVKRTGEKVFLECVQDMDHENMFWYRQDPGLGLRLIYFSYDVKMKEKGDIPEGYSVSREKKERFSLILESASTNQTSMYLCASSFRRQTEKLFFGSGTQLSVL.

V gene TRBV6-5 combines with J gene TRBJ1-4; TRBD1 agrees at 9 bases. Trimming removed 4 bases from V and 8 bases from J; junction bases left unmatched: 11. Germline V gives CDR1 MNHEY, CDR2 SVGAGI. This CDR3 contains 16 residues. In nucleotides, the CDR3 is TGTGCCAGCAGTTCACGGACAGGGGCCGTGGGGGAAAAACTGTTTTTT. Protein sequence: CASSSRTGAVGEKLFF.

The rearrangement uses TRBV28 and TRBJ1-6, with 8 bases identical to TRBD1. The V gene end was trimmed by 4 bases and the J gene end by 4 bases; junction bases not matched to a gene: 6. CDR3 length: 16 amino acids. CDR1 is MDHEN and CDR2 is SYDVKM in the germline V gene. The CDR3 here is CASSSGQDVYNSPLHF. CDR3 nucleotide sequence: TGTGCCAGCAGTTCGGGACAGGACGTATATAATTCACCCCTCCACTTT.

This chain links TRBV10-3 with TRBJ1-5; tentatively, D is TRBD1 (6 bases). The CDR3 is 14 residues long. CDR1 and CDR2 from the germline V gene are ENHRY and SYGVKD. The ends were cut back, 5 bases at V and 1 base at J, with 9 bases in the middle. CDR3 region: CAISSGASNQPQHF. CDR3 in DNA: TGTGCCATCAGTTCAGGGGCCAGCAATCAGCCCCAGCATTTT.

A remark on this clone: Germline is not matched at one junction end, which may reflect a read error. The rearrangement links TRBV7-9 to TRBJ2-5; 9 nucleotides match TRBD2. Per the germline V gene, CDR1 is SEHNR and CDR2 is FQNEAQ (reference sequence). This CDR3 is 13 amino acids long. The CDR3 here is CATVSGGQGTQYF. The DNA for the CDR3 is TGTGCCACCGTTAGCGGGGGCCAAGGGACCCAGTACTTC.

The chain uses TRBV6-1 and TRBJ1-1, with D uncertain. This CDR3 contains 12 residues. Germline CDR1 MNHNS, CDR2 SASEGT. The germline V and J ends were trimmed by 7 bases and 1 base, with 7 bases remaining between them. The CDR3 loop reads CASISANTEAFF. CDR3 nucleotides: TGTGCCAGCATTTCCGCGAACACTGAAGCTTTCTTT.

The chain uses TRBV4-1 and TRBJ1-5; 11 positions agree with TRBD1. This CDR3 spans 18 amino acids. The germline gives CDR1 MGHRA, CDR2 YSYEKL. V lost 3 bases to trimming and J lost 5 bases; unmatched junction nucleotides: 12. The CDR3 nucleotides are TGCGCCAGCAGCCATGAGACCGGGACAGGGGGGATTTATCAGCCCCAGCATTTT. Protein sequence: CASSHETGTGGIYQPQHF.

This clone was observed once. V gene TRBV6-5 combines with J gene TRBJ1-1; D unresolved. The CDR3 runs to 13 residues. CDR1 is MNHEY and CDR2 is SVGAGI in the germline V gene. Trimming took off 9 bases at V and 0 bases at J, with 11 bases between the two ends. CDR3 protein: CASKRTVNTEAFF. For the CDR3, the DNA is TGTGCCAGTAAGCGCACGGTGAACACTGAAGCTTTCTTT.

This rearrangement joins TRBV9 to TRBJ2-5, with 7 bases identical to TRBD2. Losses at the gene ends were 4 bases for V and 5 bases for J; bases not matched to a gene: 11. The CDR3 is 15 residues long. CDR1 SGDLS and CDR2 YYNGEE come from the germline V gene. CDR3 loop: CASSRGGGPDETQYF. CDR3 sequence (DNA): TGTGCCAGCAGCCGTGGGGGAGGGCCCGATGAGACCCAGTACTTC.

V and J are TRBV6-5 and TRBJ1-2, with a weak D call TRBD1 (5 bases). The V end lost 2 bases, the J end lost 0 bases, and 7 bases lay between the germline ends. The germline V gene has CDR1 MNHEY and CDR2 SVGAGI. The CDR3 is made up of 14 amino acids. Here the CDR3 reads CASSYGGANYGYTF. CDR3 DNA sequence: TGTGCCAGCAGTTACGGGGGGGCTAACTATGGCTACACCTTC.

This chain links TRBV7-8 with TRBJ1-2, with 11 nucleotides matching TRBD1. CDR1 is SGHVS and CDR2 is FQNEAQ in the germline V gene. V shed 4 bases and J 5 bases; nucleotides not matched to a gene: 3. The CDR3 length is 14 residues. CDR3 loop: CASSSGQGGYGYTF. CDR3 DNA sequence: TGTGCCAGCAGCTCGGGACAGGGGGGTTATGGCTACACCTTC.

The rearrangement joins TRBV5-1 to TRBJ1-5, with a tentative D call TRBD1 (5 bases). CDR1 SGHRS and CDR2 YFSETQ come from the germline V gene. Trimming shortened V by 3 bases and J by 6 bases, and 16 bases separated the two germline ends. This CDR3 is 15 amino acids long. The DNA for the CDR3 is TGCGCCAGCAGCTCCACCGGGGAGAGGGGTCAGCCCCAGCATTTT. Encoded protein: CASSSTGERGQPQHF.

The chain uses TRBV28 and TRBJ2-7, with no clear D. CDR1 and CDR2 (germline): MDHEN, SYDVKM. The CDR3 totals 14 residues. V was clipped by 6 bases and J by 0 bases, with 12 bases between them. In DNA, the CDR3 is TGTGCCAGCAGCTCGATTAACCCCTCCTACGAGCAGTACTTC. It is translated as CASSSINPSYEQYF.

The rearrangement uses TRBV10-3 and TRBJ2-3, with TRBD2 matching 9 bases. Per germline, CDR1 ENHRY and CDR2 SYGVKD. Trimming took 5 bases from V and 3 from J; bases not matched to a gene: 6. The CDR3 sequence is 15 residues long. This CDR3 reads CAISRREGHTDTQYF. In nucleotides, the CDR3 is TGTGCCATCAGTAGGCGGGAGGGCCATACAGATACGCAGTATTTT.

The chain joins TRBV28 to TRBJ2-7, with 10 bases matching TRBD1. The CDR3 length is 15 residues. V was clipped by 8 bases and J by 5 bases; unmatched bases: 12. Germline CDR1 reads MDHEN; CDR2 reads SYDVKM. The CDR3 DNA follows: TGTGCCAGCCGTAAGGGTGGGACAGGGGTGGACGAGCAGTACTTC. Its translation is CASRKGGTGVDEQYF.

V gene TRBV7-2 combines with J gene TRBJ1-5, with 8 bases fitting TRBD1. With 2 bases clipped from V and 0 bases from J, the junction kept 3 bases outside the gene matches. Per the germline V gene, CDR1 is SGHTA and CDR2 is FQGNSA. The CDR3 is 16 amino acids. CDR3 coding DNA: TGTGCCAGCAGCTTAACAGGGGGTCGTAGCAATCAGCCCCAGCATTTT. Its translation is CASSLTGGRSNQPQHF.

CDR3 loop: CASSSLGVYYEQYF. CDR3 nucleotide sequence: TGTGCCAGCAGCTCCTTGGGAGTTTACTACGAGCAGTACTTC. This chain joins TRBV11-2 and TRBJ2-7, with TRBD2 as a possible D gene (5 bases). CDR3 length: 14 residues. The germline V gene has CDR1 SGHAT and CDR2 FQNNGV. V gave up 4 bases and J gave up 3 bases, with 13 bases separating them.